The 25 T cell receptor beta chains in this list originate from one sample, sequenced in a study of cytomegalovirus exposure and HLA in healthy donors. Profiled with immunoSEQ multiplex PCR; TCRdb holds only in-frame clones, not every one. The table includes roughly 50,000 clones, 93% detected once. The source material was PBMCs. All receptors derive from a woman aged 18 to 35 in good health and CMV-seropositive.

The rearrangement joins TRBV4-3 to TRBJ1-4; D is uncertain. The CDR3 covers 14 residues. Germline V gene sequence: CDR1 LGHNA, CDR2 YSLEER. V was clipped by 0 bases and J by 4 bases, with 6 bases between them. The CDR3 sequence: CASSQESVNEKLFF. The CDR3 nucleotides are TGCGCCAGCAGCCAAGAATCAGTTAATGAAAAACTGTTTTTT.

The count of this clone is one. V gene TRBV6-5 combines with J gene TRBJ1-5; the D gene is possibly TRBD1 (6 bases). CDR3 size: 13 residues. Germline CDR1 is MNHEY and CDR2 is SVGAGI. V lost 7 bases and J lost 3, with 10 bases in between. The CDR3 sequence is CASNRQANQPQHF. The CDR3 DNA follows: TGTGCCAGCAACAGACAGGCCAATCAGCCCCAGCATTTT.

The gene calls are TRBV6-6 and TRBJ1-6, with 7 bases lining up with TRBD1. CDR1 MNHNY and CDR2 SVGAGI come from the germline V gene (reference sequence). The CDR3 has 15 amino acids. V shed 2 bases, J shed 4 bases, and the junction held 2 bases outside the gene matches. CDR3 sequence reads: CASSYGDSYNSPLHF. CDR3 nucleotides: TGTGCCAGCAGTTACGGGGACAGTTATAATTCACCCCTCCACTTT.

The chain is built from TRBV5-1 and TRBJ2-1, with D unresolved. Per germline, CDR1 SGHRS and CDR2 YFSETQ. V lost 0 bases to trimming and J lost 0 bases, with 7 bases between them. The CDR3 has 15 amino acids. The CDR3: CASSLAVDSYNEQFF. The CDR3 region has the DNA TGCGCCAGCAGCTTGGCGGTAGACTCCTACAATGAGCAGTTCTTC. Together with reference TRBV5-1 and TRBJ2-1, the CDR3 gives the full variable domain: KAGVTQTPRYLIKTRGQQVTLSCSPISGHRSVSWYQQTPGQGLQFLFEYFSETQRNKGNFPGRFSGRQFSNSRSEMNVSTLELGDSALYLCASSLAVDSYNEQFFGPGTRLTVL.

The chain joins TRBV18 to TRBJ2-7; D is unclear. Germline V lookup: CDR1 KGHSH, CDR2 LQKENI. The CDR3 extends over 14 amino acids. The V end lost 2 bases, the J end lost 5 bases, and 13 bases lay between the germline ends. In DNA form, the CDR3 reads TGTGCCAGCTCACCAAGTATTGTTGCGGACGAGCAGTACTTC. Translated, it gives CASSPSIVADEQYF.

This clone showed up just a few times. The chain has TRBV5-1 and TRBJ2-3; a possible D gene is TRBD2 (6 bases). The CDR3 has 14 residues. Trimming pared 0 bases from V and 2 bases from J, leaving 7 bases between. CDR1 SGHRS and CDR2 YFSETQ come from the germline V gene. CDR3 loop: CASSLGTTTDTQYF. CDR3 sequence (DNA): TGCGCCAGCAGCTTGGGGACTACCACAGATACGCAGTATTTT.

This sequence joins TRBV13 and TRBJ2-7, with a tentative D call TRBD2 (6 bases). V gave up 0 bases and J gave up 3 bases, with 12 bases separating them. The CDR3 has 15 residues. Germline CDR1 reads PRHDT; CDR2 reads FYEKMQ (reference sequence). The CDR3 region has the DNA TGTGCCAGCAGCTTAGGGCAGGGACTTTACTACGAGCAGTACTTC. It codes for CASSLGQGLYYEQYF.

This clone was counted once. The V and J genes are TRBV2 and TRBJ1-1, with 10 bases lining up with TRBD1. Germline V CDR1 and CDR2: SNHLY, FYNNEI. The CDR3 consists of 13 residues. Trimming at V came to 4 bases and at J to 4 bases, leaving 0 bases not matched to a gene. The CDR3, as DNA: TGTGCCAGCAGTGGGGACAGGGGCACTGAAGCTTTCTTT. Its protein product is CASSGDRGTEAFF.

The chain has TRBV5-1 and TRBJ1-5, with D possibly being TRBD1 (6 bases). The CDR3 extends over 16 amino acids. The V end lost 3 bases, the J end lost 3 bases, and 16 bases lay between the germline ends. Germline-derived CDR1 and CDR2 are SGHRS and YFSETQ. CDR3 in amino acids: CASSSGLRQDNQPQHF. In nucleotides, the CDR3 is TGCGCCAGCAGCTCCGGTCTCAGACAGGACAATCAGCCCCAGCATTTT.

V and J are TRBV7-8 and TRBJ1-6; no definite D call. The CDR3 has 18 residues. With 6 bases removed from V and 0 bases from J, the gap between germline ends came to 18 bases. Germline V gives CDR1 SGHVS, CDR2 FQNEAQ. The CDR3 coding sequence is TGTGCCAGCAGTACGACCGTCAGCGAGAGCTCCTATAATTCACCCCTCCACTTT. Its protein is CASSTTVSESSYNSPLHF.

J is TRBJ2-1 and V is TRBV19, with TRBD2 matching over 13 bases. Germline trimming cut 3 bases from V and 12 bases from J; bases unmatched to any gene: 14. The germline V gene has CDR1 LNHDA and CDR2 SQIVND (reference sequence). The CDR3 runs 17 residues. DNA of the CDR3: TGTGCCAGTAGTATGACTCCTACTAGCGGGGGGGCTTTGGCGCAGTTCTTC. It translates to CASSMTPTSGGALAQFF.

This clone came up once. The V gene is TRBV14, the J gene TRBJ1-4, with 7 bases aligning to TRBD1. The ends lost 8 bases at V and 7 bases at J; junction bases unmatched: 10. The CDR3 length is 14 residues. CDR1 is SGHDN, CDR2 FVKESK, per germline. The CDR3 reads CASGRQGPSEKLFF. In DNA, the CDR3 is TGTGCCAGCGGTCGACAGGGTCCATCTGAAAAACTGTTTTTT. Based on the CDR3 plus reference TRBV14 and TRBJ1-4, the full variable domain is EAGVTQFPSHSVIEKGQTVTLRCDPISGHDNLYWYRRVMGKEIKFLLHFVKESKQDESGMPNNRFLAERTGGTYSTLKVQPAELEDSGVYFCASGRQGPSEKLFFGSGTQLSVL.

This chain uses TRBV2 with TRBJ1-6; the D gene is possibly TRBD1 (6 bases). Germline CDR1 is SNHLY and CDR2 is FYNNEI. This CDR3 region has 16 residues. V gave up 6 bases and J gave up 4 bases, with 16 bases separating them. CDR3 DNA sequence: TGTGCCAGCAGCGCCACAGGGCTGAGGTATAATTCACCCCTCCACTTT. Translating it yields CASSATGLRYNSPLHF.

The V and J genes are TRBV28 and TRBJ1-4, with 7 bases that match TRBD1. This CDR3 region has 12 residues. Germline CDR1 MDHEN, CDR2 SYDVKM. The V gene end was trimmed by 6 bases and the J gene end by 8 bases; junction bases not matched to a gene: 3. CDR3 region: CASRPQGEKLFF. For the CDR3, the DNA is TGTGCCAGCAGACCACAGGGGGAAAAACTGTTTTTT.

The chain carries TRBV25-1 and TRBJ1-1; a possible D gene is TRBD1 (6 bases). Trimming pared 5 bases from V and 2 bases from J, leaving 12 bases between. The CDR3 length is 14 residues. Looked up from germline, CDR1 is MGHDK and CDR2 is SYGVNS. Here the CDR3 DNA reads TGTGCCAGCAGTTCCTCCAGGGGAAACACTGAAGCTTTCTTT. Amino acid sequence: CASSSSRGNTEAFF.

In its sample, this clone was seen a few times. This sample includes further DNA sequences coding for the same CDR3. The V call is TRBV2, the J call TRBJ2-5, with a weak D call TRBD1 (6 bases). Germline V gene sequence: CDR1 SNHLY, CDR2 FYNNEI. This CDR3 is built from 16 residues. V was trimmed by 0 bases and J by 2 bases, leaving 13 bases between them. The CDR3 reads CASSEALRTEQETQYF. The CDR3 nucleotides are TGTGCCAGCAGTGAAGCGCTTCGGACAGAACAAGAGACCCAGTACTTC.

J is TRBJ2-1 and V is TRBV13, with 7 bases fitting TRBD1. V dropped 3 bases and J dropped 0; count of bases not matched to a gene: 8. CDR1 and CDR2 (germline): PRHDT, FYEKMQ (reference sequence). CDR3 length equals 17 residues. The CDR3 sequence: CASSFTGARSSYNEQFF. The CDR3 nucleotides are TGTGCCAGCAGCTTCACAGGGGCCAGGAGCTCCTACAATGAGCAGTTCTTC.

This chain connects TRBV27 to TRBJ2-5; D unclear. The CDR3 loop spans 14 amino acids. Germline V CDR1 and CDR2: MNHEY, SMNVEV (reference sequence). V shed 1 base and J shed 2 bases, with 8 bases lying between them. The CDR3 spells CASSLYGPQETQYF. The CDR3, as DNA: TGTGCCAGCAGTTTATATGGGCCGCAAGAGACCCAGTACTTC.

The chain combines TRBV5-1 with TRBJ1-4; 8 bases match TRBD1. Germline V gives CDR1 SGHRS, CDR2 YFSETQ. This CDR3 region has 16 residues. After removal of 5 bases from V and 5 bases from J, the junction contained 11 bases not matched to a gene. CDR3 amino acids: CASRKTPGQGNEKLFF. In DNA form, the CDR3 reads TGCGCCAGCAGGAAAACTCCAGGACAGGGAAATGAAAAACTGTTTTTT.

This rearrangement joins TRBV30 to TRBJ1-3; D gene unclear. The V gene lost 1 base and the J gene lost 0 bases, with 10 bases spanning the gap. The CDR3 is 15 amino acids. Germline CDR1 and CDR2: GTSNPN and SVGIG (reference sequence). The CDR3 region has the DNA TGTGCCTGGAGTGCCCCCGGGTTCTCTGGAAACACCATATATTTT. Protein: CAWSAPGFSGNTIYF.

The chain joins TRBV6-1 to TRBJ1-4, with D possibly TRBD1 on 5 matching bases. Germline CDR1 reads MNHNS; CDR2 reads SASEGT. The CDR3 consists of 15 residues. V lost 6 bases and J 0 bases, leaving 11 bases between the germline ends. The chain's CDR3 is CASSRARATNEKLFF. The DNA of the CDR3 is TGTGCCAGCAGCAGGGCCAGAGCAACTAATGAAAAACTGTTTTTT.

The chain carries TRBV29-1 and TRBJ1-2, with D hard to call. The CDR3 runs 12 residues. CDR1 is SQVTM, CDR2 ANQGSEA, per germline. V lost 0 bases and J lost 8, with 10 bases in between. The CDR3: CSVEDLSGGYTF. Here the CDR3 DNA reads TGCAGCGTTGAAGATCTGAGCGGGGGCTACACCTTC.

The gene calls are TRBV7-2 and TRBJ2-7; 7 positions agree with TRBD2. Germline assignment: CDR1 SGHTA and CDR2 FQGNSA. There are 16 residues in the CDR3. The ends lost 5 bases at V and 1 base at J; junction bases unmatched: 11. As DNA, the CDR3 is TGTGCCAGCAGCCCACTATTTGGGAGGGGATCCTACGAGCAGTACTTC. Translated: CASSPLFGRGSYEQYF.

The chain has TRBV19 and TRBJ2-5; 7 nucleotides agree with TRBD1. This CDR3 comprises 14 residues. The germline CDR1 and CDR2 sequences are LNHDA and SQIVND (reference sequence). The ends lost 7 bases at V and 5 bases at J; junction bases unmatched: 10. The CDR3 loop reads CASKPTGDSETQYF. CDR3 bases: TGTGCCAGTAAGCCCACAGGGGATTCGGAGACCCAGTACTTC.

For the CDR3, the DNA is TGCGCCAGCAGTTCCCGAGGGTTGAGCTACAATGAGCAGTTCTTC. Protein product: CASSSRGLSYNEQFF. This chain joins TRBV10-1 and TRBJ2-1; a possible D gene is TRBD2 (5 bases). Between the trimmed V and J ends, which lost 5 bases and 3 bases, there was a span of 14 bases. Germline CDR1 and CDR2: WNHNN and SYGVQD (reference sequence). The CDR3 has 15 amino acids.